These 7 T cell receptor beta chains originate from one sample sequenced in a study of low-dose radiotherapy and immunotherapy resistance in tumors. Both TCRalpha and TCRbeta chains were reverse transcribed with V-gene-specific primers. PCR amplification of the TCRs was performed with Phusion for 20 PCR cycles, and it relied on a constant-region primer together with a V-primer adapter. Using its own MiXCR run on the reads, TCRdb lists one record per CDR3 protein. The top ten hold about 1% of the sample, which has tens of thousands of distinct CDR3 sequences, roughly a tenth seen once. Time point described: before trial treatment. The input for sequencing was PBMCs, taken before treatment. The receptors stem from a male donor with prostate cancer.

This clonotype was recorded at least ten times. The chain employs TRBV21-1 and TRBJ2-5. TRBV21-1 is annotated as a pseudogene. There are 16 residues in the CDR3. CDR3: CASSAQHRTSAETQYF. The DNA of the CDR3 is TGTGCCAGCAGCGCCCAGCACAGAACCTCAGCAGAGACCCAGTACTTC.

Many counts were recorded for this clonotype. This rearrangement joins TRBV5-1 to TRBJ2-3; D is possibly TRBD1 (5 bases). V was shortened by 2 bases and J by 0 bases, with 10 bases between the two germline ends. Germline V CDR1 and CDR2: SGHRS, YFSETQ. The CDR3 runs 15 residues. The CDR3 here is CASSFSGSSTDTQYF. Written as DNA, the CDR3 is TGCGCCAGCAGCTTTTCAGGGTCAAGCACAGATACGCAGTATTTT.

The gene calls are TRBV28 and TRBJ2-3, with 7 bases fitting TRBD2. This CDR3 contains 15 residues. V was pared by 6 bases and J by 4 bases, with 10 bases of the junction left unmatched. The V gene's germline CDR1 is MDHEN and CDR2 SYDVKM. CDR3 nucleotides: TGTGCCAGCAGGGGGGGATCCGCGGGGGCAGATACGCAGTATTTT. It specifies CASRGGSAGADTQYF.

For this clonotype: The junction departs from germline at one end; a sequencing error may be responsible. This chain uses TRBV7-3 with TRBJ2-1; D unclear. Germline values: CDR1 SGHTA, CDR2 FQGTGA. The CDR3 is 13 amino acids. The CDR3 sequence: CASSITWAEEQFF. For the CDR3, the DNA is TGTGCCAGCAGCATAACTTGGGCCGAGGAGCAGTTCTTC.

At least ten counts were recorded for this clonotype. The V gene is TRBV7-8, the J gene TRBJ2-2; a possible D gene is TRBD1 (6 bases). In germline, CDR1 is SGHVS, CDR2 FQNEAQ. The V and J ends lost 5 bases and 1 base respectively, with 8 bases between them. The CDR3 is 14 amino acids. CDR3 DNA: TGTGCCAGCAGCCCACAGGGGAACACCGGGGAGCTGTTTTTT. Its translation: CASSPQGNTGELFF.

At least ten counts were recorded for this clonotype. This sequence joins TRBV7-3 and TRBJ2-2; D gene unclear. V gave up 5 bases and J gave up 4 bases, with 8 bases separating them. Germline V gene data show CDR1 as SGHTA and CDR2 as FQGTGA. The length of the CDR3 is 13 residues. The CDR3 sequence: CASSTDPTGELFF. The CDR3 DNA reads as TGTGCCAGCAGCACCGACCCCACCGGGGAGCTGTTTTTT.

In this sample, this clonotype turned up many times. V usage is TRBV12-3 or TRBV12-4 and J usage is TRBJ1-3; D gene unclear. The CDR3 spans 14 residues. V was cut by 8 bases and J by 8 bases, with 19 bases left in between. CDR3 protein: CASSFRIPADTIYF. The CDR3 bases are TGTGCCAGCTCCTTTAGGATCCCGGCGGACACCATATATTTT.